Each of the 20 T cell receptor beta chains below was sequenced from the same sample in a study of T cell clonality in common variable immunodeficiency. Sequenced by immunoSEQ multiplex PCR; TCRdb stores in-frame clones only, minus some. The sample is made up of about 50,000 clones, none counted only once. Sequencing was performed on peripheral blood mononuclear cells. The receptors derive from a person aged 18 to 75 in good health.

In its sample, this clone was seen many times. The read comes to an end 3 residues before the CDR3 does, leaving the germline J gene to fill in the end. The V gene is TRBV5-1, the J gene TRBJ2-7; D may be TRBD1 (5 bases). The CDR3 length is 13 residues. Germline V gives CDR1 SGHRS, CDR2 YFSETQ. V dropped 0 bases and J dropped 3 bases, with 7 bases sitting between them. The CDR3 loop reads CASSLDRSYEQYF. The sequenced CDR3 bases are TGCGCCAGCAGCTTGGACAGGAGCTACGAG. Using reference TRBV5-1 and TRBJ2-7 for the parts outside the CDR3, the full variable domain is KAGVTQTPRYLIKTRGQQVTLSCSPISGHRSVSWYQQTPGQGLQFLFEYFSETQRNKGNFPGRFSGRQFSNSRSEMNVSTLELGDSALYLCASSLDRSYEQYFGPGTRLTVT.

This clone was seen ten or more times. The read terminates 3 residues before the CDR3 end, so the remaining end is supplied by the germline J gene. The chain combines TRBV5-1 with TRBJ2-1, with TRBD1 matching over 8 bases. Looked up from germline, CDR1 is SGHRS and CDR2 is YFSETQ. J was trimmed by 0 bases and V by 3 bases; bases with no gene match: 5. The CDR3 is made up of 16 amino acids. Incomplete CDR3 DNA: TGCGCCAGCAGCTGGGACAGGCAGAGCTCCTACAATGAG. This gives the protein CASSWDRQSSYNE. From start to end, the CDR3 is CASSWDRQSSYNEQFF.

This clone appeared many times. Read coverage stops 3 residues before the CDR3 terminus; the germline J gene supplies the remainder. This chain joins TRBV5-1 and TRBJ1-1, with a weak D call TRBD1 (6 bases). This CDR3 has 15 residues. Trimming cost V 4 bases and J 0 bases, with 13 bases left between them. The germline CDR1 and CDR2 sequences are SGHRS and YFSETQ. CDR3 residues: CASSGGARLNTEAFF. The DNA read from the CDR3 is TGCGCCAGCAGCGGGGGGGCCAGGCTGAACACTGAA.

In this sample, this clone turned up many times. From the germline J gene comes the end of the CDR3, since the read stops 3 residues before it. The chain has TRBV20-1 and TRBJ1-5; 7 bases are a match to TRBD1. The ends lost 5 bases at V and 0 bases at J; junction bases unmatched: 4. This CDR3 has 14 residues. In germline, CDR1 is DFQATT, CDR2 SNEGSKA (reference sequence). CDR3 loop: CSAPGTDSNQPQHF. The DNA read from the CDR3 is TGCAGTGCTCCCGGGACAGATAGCAATCAGCCC.

This clone was seen at least ten times. The missing CDR3 end, 3 residues past where the read stops, is filled in from the germline J gene. The rearrangement joins TRBV5-1 to TRBJ2-1, with a possible D match to TRBD1 (6 bases). The germline V and J ends were trimmed by 1 base and 1 base, with 12 bases remaining between them. The CDR3 contains 16 residues. Germline CDR1 reads SGHRS; CDR2 reads YFSETQ. The CDR3 bases that were read are TGCGCCAGCAGCTTGTCCGGGACACCTTCCTACAATGAG. Translation gives CASSLSGTPSYNE. The CDR3, in full, reads CASSLSGTPSYNEQFF. Complete variable domain (other parts from reference TRBV5-1 and TRBJ2-1): KAGVTQTPRYLIKTRGQQVTLSCSPISGHRSVSWYQQTPGQGLQFLFEYFSETQRNKGNFPGRFSGRQFSNSRSEMNVSTLELGDSALYLCASSLSGTPSYNEQFFGPGTRLTVL.

This clone was detected only a few times. The read terminates 3 residues before the CDR3 end, so the remaining end is supplied by the germline J gene. J is TRBJ1-3 and V is TRBV5-6; D gene unclear. This CDR3 contains 13 residues. Per germline, CDR1 SGHDT and CDR2 YYEEEE. The V gene lost 2 bases and the J gene lost 2 bases, with 5 bases spanning the gap. The DNA read from the CDR3 is TGTGCCAGCAGCTTTGCAGCTGGAAACACC. It translates to CASSFAAGNT. The full CDR3 protein reads CASSFAAGNTIYF.

This clone was recorded at least ten times. Read coverage stops 3 residues before the CDR3 terminus; the germline J gene supplies the remainder. This chain uses TRBV5-4 with TRBJ2-3; D unresolved. Trimming stripped 2 bases from V and 0 bases from J, with 7 bases between. The CDR3 loop spans 14 amino acids. In germline, CDR1 is SGHNT, CDR2 YYREEE (reference sequence). The CDR3 sequence: CASSFGQSTDTQYF. Partial CDR3 DNA: TGTGCCAGCAGCTTTGGGCAGAGCACAGATACG.

This clone was counted ten times or more. The read falls 3 residues short of the CDR3 end, and the missing part is taken from the germline J gene. The chain is built from TRBV7-3 and TRBJ2-1; the match to TRBD2 covers 13 bases. The CDR3 extends over 16 amino acids. Trimming at V came to 0 bases and at J to 9 bases, leaving 5 bases not matched to a gene. Germline loops: CDR1 SGHTA, CDR2 FQGTGA. Incomplete CDR3 DNA: TGTGCCAGCAGCTTAACGCCACTAGCGGGAGGGTCTGAG. Translated, it gives CASSLTPLAGGSE. The complete CDR3 sequence is CASSLTPLAGGSEQFF. Combining the CDR3 with reference TRBV7-3 and TRBJ2-1 gives the whole variable domain GAGVSQTPSNKVTEKGKYVELRCDPISGHTALYWYRQSLGQGPEFLIYFQGTGAADDSGLPNDRFFAVRPEGSVSTLKIQRTERGDSAVYLCASSLTPLAGGSEQFFGPGTRLTVL.

This clone was seen ten or more times. The sequenced fragment ends 3 residues before the CDR3 boundary, so the rest is inferred from the germline J gene. The V call is TRBV7-8, the J call TRBJ2-5; TRBD1 aligns across 8 bases. The CDR3 runs to 13 residues. Germline values: CDR1 SGHVS, CDR2 FQNEAQ. V lost 5 bases and J lost 4; bases outside the gene matches: 3. The part of the CDR3 DNA that was read is TGTGCCAGCAGCCCTGGGACAGGAGAGACC. It is translated as CASSPGTGET. The entire CDR3 sequence reads CASSPGTGETQYF.

There are many counts of this clone. The DNA ends 3 residues before the CDR3 does, and the rest of the CDR3 is filled in from the germline J gene. The V gene is TRBV7-8, the J gene TRBJ2-6, with TRBD2 as a possible D gene (5 bases). The CDR3 loop spans 15 amino acids. Trimming removed 4 bases from V and 4 bases from J, with 11 bases in between. The germline gives CDR1 SGHVS, CDR2 FQNEAQ. Partial CDR3 DNA: TGTGCCAGCAGCTCGGGGTTCTCCGGGGCCAACGTC. Protein: CASSSGFSGANV. The CDR3 reads in full as CASSSGFSGANVLTF.

In its sample, this clone was seen many times. The DNA ends 3 residues before the CDR3 does, and the rest of the CDR3 is filled in from the germline J gene. The chain carries TRBV28 and TRBJ2-1; TRBD2 matches at 10 bases. J lost 7 bases, V lost 4 bases, and 10 bases had no gene match. Germline CDR1 is MDHEN and CDR2 is SYDVKM. The CDR3 covers 16 residues. The CDR3 reads CASSSPASGSMNEQFF. CDR3 DNA (partial): TGTGCCAGCAGTTCCCCGGCTAGCGGGAGCATGAATGAG.

This clone came up many times. The read halts 3 residues ahead of the CDR3 end, with the missing end drawn from the germline J gene. This sequence joins TRBV30 and TRBJ1-3, with 11 bases fitting TRBD1. The V gene end was trimmed by 5 bases and the J gene end by 4 bases; junction bases not matched to a gene: 4. CDR3 length: 14 residues. Germline CDR1 is GTSNPN and CDR2 is SVGIG (reference sequence). CDR3 amino acids: CAWGQGARGNTIYF. The sequenced part of the CDR3 DNA is TGTGCCTGGGGACAGGGGGCGAGGGGAAACACC.

Many counts were recorded for this clone. The read terminates 3 residues ahead of where the CDR3 ends, so the germline J gene completes it. The chain has TRBV6-2 or TRBV6-3 and TRBJ2-3, with 8 bases aligning to TRBD2. Trimming took 5 bases from V and 6 from J; bases not matched to a gene: 7. The germline V gene has CDR1 MNHEY and CDR2 SVGEGT. This CDR3 has 14 amino acids. The covered CDR3 bases are TGTGCCAGCAGTGCTAGCGGGCCCAGGGATACG. This translates into CASSASGPRDT. The entire CDR3 protein reads CASSASGPRDTQYF.

This clone was seen only a few times. From the germline J gene comes the end of the CDR3, since the read stops 3 residues before it. This chain links TRBV19 with TRBJ1-5, with 9 bases identical to TRBD1. Per the germline V gene, CDR1 is LNHDA and CDR2 is SQIVND (reference sequence). This CDR3 is built from 16 residues. V shed 7 bases, J shed 6 bases, and the junction held 13 bases outside the gene matches. The part of the CDR3 DNA that was read is TGTGCCAGTACCCTATCCCGGGGACAGGGCGGTCAGCCC. Protein sequence: CASTLSRGQGGQP. The complete CDR3 reads CASTLSRGQGGQPQHF.

This clone was picked up many times. The read halts 3 residues ahead of the CDR3 end, with the missing end drawn from the germline J gene. J is TRBJ2-3 and V is TRBV20-1; TRBD2 matches at 8 bases. J gave up 5 bases and V 2 bases, and 18 bases lay outside the gene matches. Germline V gene lookup returns CDR1 DFQATT and CDR2 SNEGSKA (reference sequence). The length of the CDR3 is 18 residues. Partial CDR3 DNA: TGCAGTGCTAGAAGGTTCGGGAAAAAAGCGGGAGAGGGAGATACG. This codes for CSARRFGKKAGEGDT. The CDR3, in full, reads CSARRFGKKAGEGDTQYF.

In the case of this clone: The CDR3 end falls 3 residues outside the read, so it is completed with the germline J gene. The chain joins TRBV30 to TRBJ1-2; 12 bases agree with TRBD1. Germline CDR1 GTSNPN, CDR2 SVGIG (reference sequence). This CDR3 has 14 amino acids. CDR3 DNA, as far as it was read: TGTGCCTGTACCGGGACAGGGGGCCTCAATGAC. Translation: CACTGTGGLND. The whole CDR3 region reads CACTGTGGLNDYTF.

This clone has at least ten counts. The read finishes 3 residues shy of the CDR3 end, and the germline J gene is used to complete it. The rearrangement links TRBV18 to TRBJ1-2, with TRBD1 identical over 9 bases. Germline V gene sequence: CDR1 KGHSH, CDR2 LQKENI. The CDR3 is 13 amino acids. The CDR3 loop is CASSRDREEGYTF. The part of the CDR3 DNA that was read is TGTGCCAGCTCACGGGACAGGGAGGAAGGC. Based on the CDR3 plus reference TRBV18 and TRBJ1-2, the full variable domain is NAGVMQNPRHLVRRRGQEARLRCSPMKGHSHVYWYRQLPEEGLKFMVYLQKENIIDESGMPKERFSAEFPKEGPSILRIQQVVRGDSAAYFCASSRDREEGYTFGSGTRLTVV.

This clone was recorded many times. The CDR3 end falls 3 residues outside the read, so it is completed with the germline J gene. The rearrangement links TRBV18 to TRBJ1-5; TRBD1 matches at 9 bases. V trimming: 5 bases; J trimming: 7 bases; junction bases outside the gene matches: 3. Germline CDR1 KGHSH, CDR2 LQKENI. The CDR3 sequence is 13 residues long. CDR3 region: CASSWDRDQPQHF. CDR3 bases read: TGTGCCAGCTCATGGGACAGGGACCAGCCC.

This clone was detected many times. The DNA ends 3 residues before the CDR3 does, and the rest of the CDR3 is filled in from the germline J gene. The rearrangement uses TRBV30 and TRBJ2-6; no clear D. This CDR3 comprises 14 residues. V was shortened by 4 bases and J by 0 bases, with 7 bases between the two germline ends. Germline CDR1 reads GTSNPN; CDR2 reads SVGIG (reference sequence). The CDR3 here is CAWKGDSGANVLTF. CDR3 DNA (partial): TGTGCCTGGAAGGGCGACTCTGGGGCCAACGTC.

This clone was recorded many times. The read comes to an end 3 residues before the CDR3 does, leaving the germline J gene to fill in the end. The chain links TRBV28 to TRBJ2-7; 9 bases match TRBD1. The CDR3 runs 16 residues. Unmatched junction bases numbered 6, after V lost 1 base and J lost 2 bases. Germline V gene data show CDR1 as MDHEN and CDR2 as SYDVKM. The CDR3 loop reads CASSLYSGQGTYEQYF. CDR3 DNA, as far as it was read: TGTGCCAGCAGTTTATATTCGGGACAGGGTACCTACGAG.